This TCR beta chain was recorded in a study of T cell responses to AZD1222 COVID-19 vaccine. Measured with immunoSEQ multiplex PCR; TCRdb has only the in-frame clones, and not every one. This table holds around 150,000 clones, 90% to 95% found once. This clone was picked up a small number of times. The CDR3 totals 12 residues. Trimming cost V 1 base and J 5 bases, with 5 bases left between them. The source was peripheral blood, collected on day 0 of AZD1222 vaccination. The TCR comes from an adult in good health. The genes are TRBV12-3 or TRBV12-4 and TRBJ1-2; no clear D gene. The CDR3: CASSLGVYGYTF. The DNA of the CDR3 is TGTGCCAGCAGTTTAGGGGTGTATGGCTACACCTTC.